The text below deals with one T cell receptor beta chain. Its specificity is not known. In the PCR, 60 Vbeta and 13 Jbeta primers were used. This table comes from immunoSEQ multiplex PCR, and its TCRdb copy is limited to in-frame clones, with some not included. The top ten clones hold roughly 1.6% of a sample with fewer than 140,000 clones, 82% of them seen once. This specimen comes from a study of cytomegalovirus exposure and HLA in healthy donors. Study observations and caveats: An Asian-associated ancestry cluster reportedly showed fewer N-insertions than the approximately 700-donor mean in a later analysis. Later work associated more than 15,000 TCR beta sequences with HLA alleles at 0.05 false discovery rate.

Looked up from germline, CDR1 is SEHNR and CDR2 is FQNEAQ (reference sequence). The length of the CDR3 is 14 residues. Trimming pared 0 bases from V and 4 bases from J, leaving 9 bases between. The rearrangement links TRBV7-9 to TRBJ1-1; D gene unclear. Sequenced input: PBMCs. The TCR sequence derives from a man aged 50 or older in good health and CMV-seronegative. The CDR3 reads CASSLAQARTEAFF. The CDR3, as DNA: TGTGCCAGCAGCTTAGCGCAGGCACGCACTGAAGCTTTCTTT.